This T cell receptor beta chain is drawn from a study of control samples from healthy donors and cancer patients. This clone was seen more than once but under ten times. Repertoires were generated with immunoSEQ multiplex PCR, while TCRdb's copy carries only in-frame clones and drops some. The data contain 70,000 or so clones, roughly 80% of them singletons. This clonotype was sampled from a man aged 45 to 65 in good health. The source material was blood.

The CDR3 loop is CSASSLRGYEQYF. The CDR3 DNA is TGCAGTGCTAGTTCTCTCAGGGGCTACGAGCAGTACTTC. V gene TRBV20-1 combines with J gene TRBJ2-7, with D tentatively TRBD1 (6 bases). The CDR3 is made up of 13 amino acids. Trimming pared 3 bases from V and 3 bases from J, leaving 12 bases between. The germline V gene has CDR1 DFQATT and CDR2 SNEGSKA (reference sequence).